A single sample is the source of the 7 T cell receptor beta chains below, sequenced in a study of T cells in Graves' hyperthyroidism and ophthalmopathy. Amplification of TCR beta CDR3 regions used RNA as the template. During a first-round RT-PCR of the TCR CDR3, the HTBI primer set was used. TCRdb called the multiplex PCR reads again in MiXCR, with one record for every CDR3 protein. The sample consists of 480,000 or so distinct CDR3 sequences, under 15% of them appearing once. The sequencing sample was made of blood. The source is a woman aged 18-30 years with Graves' hyperthyroidism.

This clonotype was found a few times. The chain recombines TRBV13 with TRBJ2-7, with TRBD2 identical over 12 bases. Unmatched junction bases numbered 4, after V lost 5 bases and J lost 5 bases. Germline-derived CDR1 and CDR2 are PRHDT and FYEKMQ (reference sequence). CDR3 length: 14 residues. CDR3 sequence reads: CASSDGLAGNEQYF. The CDR3, as DNA: TGTGCCAGCAGCGATGGACTAGCGGGGAACGAGCAGTACTTC.

This clonotype was counted many times. The chain has TRBV2 and TRBJ2-7, with no clear D. Germline V gene data show CDR1 as SNHLY and CDR2 as FYNNEI. V was pared by 2 bases and J by 2 bases, with 16 bases between. The CDR3 spans 16 residues. CDR3 region: CASSESSLSVPYEQYV. DNA of the CDR3: TGTGCCAGCAGTGAATCCAGCCTTTCCGTTCCCTACGAGCAGTACGTC.

A few counts support this clonotype. The rearrangement joins TRBV6-2 or TRBV6-3 to TRBJ2-7; the D gene is possibly TRBD2 (5 bases). The ends were cut back, 0 bases at V and 1 base at J, with 7 bases in the middle. Germline V lookup: CDR1 MNHEY, CDR2 SVGEGT. This CDR3 has 14 residues. CDR3 coding DNA: TGTGCCAGCAGTTACTCGAGCGGATCCTACGAGCAGTACGTC. It specifies CASSYSSGSYEQYV.

V and J are TRBV2 and TRBJ2-3, with 7 bases that match TRBD2. Germline V gives CDR1 SNHLY, CDR2 FYNNEI. The CDR3 totals 15 residues. Unmatched junction bases numbered 12, after V lost 2 bases and J lost 10 bases. CDR3 DNA: TGTGCCAGCAGTGAAATCTCTCCTAGCGGCTATCCGCAGTATTTT. Translation: CASSEISPSGYPQYF.

In its sample, this clonotype was seen many times. V and J are TRBV24-1 and TRBJ2-1; the match to TRBD2 covers 9 bases. With V trimmed by 5 bases and J by 5 bases, 3 bases remained unmatched. Germline CDR1 reads KGHDR; CDR2 reads SFDVKD. CDR3 length: 14 residues. For the CDR3, the DNA is TGTGCCACCAGTGCGAGCGGGAGGAACAATGAGCAGTTCTTC. It encodes CATSASGRNNEQFF.

This clonotype has ten or more counts. This sequence joins TRBV5-1 and TRBJ2-7, with TRBD2 matching over 13 bases. The CDR3 loop spans 16 amino acids. Germline CDR1 reads SGHRS; CDR2 reads YFSETQ. J lost 5 bases, V lost 4 bases, and 9 bases had no gene match. DNA for the CDR3: TGCGCCAGCAGCCAAGACGGACTAGCGGGAGAAAACGAGCAGTACGTC. Translating gives CASSQDGLAGENEQYV.

This clonotype has a count of ten or more. V is TRBV12-3 or TRBV12-4 and J is TRBJ2-1; D ambiguous. This CDR3 is built from 14 residues. V lost 6 bases to trimming and J lost 5 bases, with 14 bases between them. CDR3 nucleotide sequence: TGTGCCAGCAGACTCTACGGAAAGAACAATGAGCAGTTCTTC. This codes for CASRLYGKNNEQFF.